Reported below is one T cell receptor (beta chain). This CDR3 is 14 amino acids long. Trimming at V came to 5 bases and at J to 6 bases, leaving 6 bases not matched to a gene. Germline lookup yields CDR1 SGHVS and CDR2 FNYEAQ. This specimen comes from a study of blood T cell repertoires in COVID-19. Study-wide context: Samples representing acute and convalescent COVID-19 were sourced from the United States, Italy and Spain.

TCRdb's copy holds only in-frame clones and misses some; the assay was immunoSEQ multiplex PCR. The table lists over 35,000 clones, 75% to 90% of them singletons. Those enrolled in Seattle joined during active infection and were followed longitudinally afterward. The sequence came from a woman of 80 years or more with COVID-19, enrolled during active disease. The chain recombines TRBV7-6 with TRBJ2-2; TRBD1 matches at 7 bases. Sequences were obtained from peripheral blood. Written as DNA, the CDR3 is TGTGCCAGCAGCCCGACAGGGAATCCCGGGGAGCTGTTTTTT. This translates into CASSPTGNPGELFF. Supplemented by reference TRBV7-6 and TRBJ2-2, the full variable domain reads GAGVSQSPRYKVTKRGQDVALRCDPISGHVSLYWYRQALGQGPEFLTYFNYEAQQDKSGLPNDRFSAERPEGSISTLTIQRTEQRDSAMYRCASSPTGNPGELFFGEGSRLTVL.